The T cell receptor (beta chain) under discussion was sequenced for a study of human T cells and chemical hapten exposure. Time point in this sample: pre-sensitization, week 0. Treatment specified: therapeutic diphenylcyclopropenone sensitization with weekly scalp DPC. TCRdb re-called the RACE reads with MiXCR, one entry per CDR3 protein. Of about 74,000 distinct CDR3 sequences detected, 14% appear once; the ten largest clones hold about 4.9%. There are a few counts of this clonotype. The CDR3 runs 13 residues. V lost 1 base to trimming and J lost 5 bases, with 10 bases between them. Germline lookup yields CDR1 DFQATT and CDR2 SNEGSKA (reference sequence).

This TCR derives from a woman between 45 and 60 years old with alopecia areata. Some clones in this sample may be carry-over from other donors' samples. The starting material was whole blood, obtained in connection with sensitization to the hapten diphenylcyclopropenone (DPC). The rearrangement links TRBV20-1 to TRBJ2-3; possible D gene TRBD2, 5 bases. The CDR3 spells CSARGPAGDTQYF. The CDR3 DNA follows: TGCAGTGCTAGAGGCCCGGCGGGAGATACGCAGTATTTT.